This T cell receptor beta chain was observed in a study of OX40 agonist ivuxolimab in advanced cancers. Many counts were recorded for this clone. What it recognizes is unknown. Patients were ruled out by autoimmune disease history or systemic immunosuppression. Study-wide points: The authors also found low normalized T-cell clonal expansion in some nonresponders. CD8+ T cells (on average) carried more expanded clones than CD4+ T cells.

The repertoire was sequenced with immunoSEQ multiplex PCR; TCRdb's copy has only in-frame clones and lacks some. Here the sample spans roughly 18,000 clones, just under 75% being singletons. The TCR was taken from an adult with an advanced solid tumor such as melanoma, head and neck, liver or kidney cancer. Sequencing used CD4+ or CD8+ T cells sorted from blood, obtained in a trial of the OX40 agonist ivuxolimab.

In DNA, the CDR3 is TGTGCCAGCACGTCGGGTGACGAGCAGTACTTC. It encodes CASTSGDEQYF. The chain couples TRBV6-5 to TRBJ2-7; D gene ambiguous. The CDR3 spans 11 residues. CDR1 and CDR2 (germline): MNHEY, SVGAGI. V was clipped by 7 bases and J by 5 bases, with 9 bases between them.